The clone carrying this T cell receptor (beta chain) was found many times. The germline gives CDR1 MDHEN, CDR2 SYDVKM. Trimming removed 1 base from V and 0 bases from J, with 0 bases in between. This CDR3 has 13 amino acids. This entry comes from a study of regulatory T cells in long-lasting Graves disease. Stated time point: persistent/refractory GD, antithyroid drugs over 5 years with positive TRAb. Generation of the TCR library employed RNA extracted from PBMCs. iRepertoire HTBI primers and Arm-PCR of CDR3 regions built TCR beta libraries. TCRdb itself ran the multiplex PCR reads through MiXCR, one entry per CDR3 protein. The sample has hundreds of thousands of distinct CDR3 sequences; about 20% are singletons.

Source: peripheral blood mononuclear cells (PBMCs), taken when the disease was refractory, from a patient treated with antithyroid drugs. V and J are TRBV28 and TRBJ1-4; D ambiguous. This clonotype was sampled from a female donor with Graves disease. DNA for the CDR3: TGTGCCAGCAGTTTATCAACTAATGAAAAACTGTTTTTT. It codes for CASSLSTNEKLFF.